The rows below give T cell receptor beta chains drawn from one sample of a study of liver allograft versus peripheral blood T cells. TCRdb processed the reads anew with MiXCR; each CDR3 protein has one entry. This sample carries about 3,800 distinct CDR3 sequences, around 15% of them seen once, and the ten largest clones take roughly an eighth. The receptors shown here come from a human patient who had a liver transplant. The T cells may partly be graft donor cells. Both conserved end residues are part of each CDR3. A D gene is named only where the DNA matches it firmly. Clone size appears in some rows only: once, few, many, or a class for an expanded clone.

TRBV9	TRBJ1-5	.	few	CASSEGTDQPQHF	TGTGCCAGCAGCGAGGGGACGGATCAGCCCCAGCATTTT
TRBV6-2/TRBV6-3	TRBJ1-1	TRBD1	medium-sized	CASSVGQGQKEAFF	TGTGCCAGCAGTGTCGGACAGGGGCAAAAGGAAGCTTTCTTT
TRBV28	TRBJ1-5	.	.	CASSLPGGNQPQHF	TGTGCCAGCAGTTTACCCGGGGGCAATCAGCCCCAGCATTTT
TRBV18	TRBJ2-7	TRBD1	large	CASSPGTGKYEQYF	TGTGCCAGCTCACCAGGGACAGGGAAGTACGAGCAGTACTTC
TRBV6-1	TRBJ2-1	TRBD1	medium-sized	CATPPPGQGGHNEQFF	TGTGCCACCCCACCCCCGGGACAGGGAGGTCACAATGAGCAGTTCTTC
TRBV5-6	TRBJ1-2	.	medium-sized	CASSARDTTKDYGYTF	TGTGCCAGCAGCGCCCGGGACACCACCAAGGACTATGGCTACACCTTC
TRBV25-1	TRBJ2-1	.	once	CASGAGLSSYNEQFF	TGTGCCAGCGGGGCGGGCCTAAGCTCCTACAATGAGCAGTTCTTC
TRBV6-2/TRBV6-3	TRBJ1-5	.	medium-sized	CASSFGVDSNQPQHF	TGTGCCAGCAGCTTTGGAGTAGATAGCAATCAGCCCCAGCATTTT
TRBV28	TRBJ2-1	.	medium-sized	CASTGGQTSYNEQFF	TGTGCCAGCACCGGGGGACAGACCTCCTACAATGAGCAGTTCTTC
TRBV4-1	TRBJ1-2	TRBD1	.	CASSLNTGASANYGYTF	TGCGCCAGCAGCCTAAATACAGGGGCCTCAGCTAACTATGGCTACACCTTC